This TCR beta chain was sequenced in a study of PD-L1 blockade in urothelial cancer. Study-wide background: The patients had undergone anywhere from 0 to 3 prior chemotherapy regimens.

V lost 0 bases to trimming and J lost 1 base, with 6 bases between them. Germline V gene lookup returns CDR1 SGHTA and CDR2 FQGTGA. This CDR3 contains 15 residues. Assay: immunoSEQ multiplex PCR; the TCRdb copy retains only in-frame clones and omits some. The sample holds more than 65,000 clones; about 85% are singletons and the top ten take more than 5.5%. This specimen was PBMCs, taken around atezolizumab (anti-PD-L1) treatment. The TCR was taken from a woman in her 70s with urothelial cancer. This rearrangement joins TRBV7-3 to TRBJ2-2; D gene unclear. In DNA, the CDR3 is TGTGCCAGCAGCTTAACCCCCCAGAACACCGGGGAGCTGTTTTTT. Translation: CASSLTPQNTGELFF.